This TCR beta chain appears in the sequencing data of a study of spatial heterogeneity in lung cancer. Study outcomes and limitations: Alpha chain coverage of tumor T cells was estimated at around 7%, and beta chain coverage at approximately 13%. Tumor mutation counts were tracked by expanded intratumoral alpha and beta TCR counts.

Using its own MiXCR run on the 5' RACE reads, TCRdb lists one record per CDR3 protein. The sample records 3,500 to 5,000 distinct CDR3 sequences, approximately 10% being singletons. Time point described: sample taken at primary tumor resection. Whole RNA was taken from tumor, nontumor lung or frozen PBMC; it was then sequenced unsorted. This clonotype is medium-sized within its sample. As yet, its antigen is unknown. The CDR3 totals 15 residues. Germline values: CDR1 SGHRS, CDR2 YFSETQ. Trimming pared 3 bases from V and 1 base from J, leaving 13 bases between. V is TRBV5-1 and J is TRBJ2-5, with D unclear. The TCR originated in a female donor with early-stage non-small cell lung cancer. The sample was lung tumor tissue, taken at surgery. CDR3 in amino acids: CASSSLGIVQETQYF. DNA for the CDR3: TGCGCCAGCAGCTCCCTTGGCATCGTCCAAGAGACCCAGTACTTC.